The 9 T cell receptor beta chains presented below share a single source sample, sequenced in a study of radiation and T cells in renal cell carcinoma. As to time point: blood 2 weeks post-SBRT. Treatment denoted: 15 Gy SBRT to primary tumor, nephrectomy 4 weeks later. The protocol was immunoSEQ multiplex PCR, while the TCRdb copy is restricted to in-frame clones and leaves out a portion. This table has more than 100,000 clones, roughly 91% appearing once. This material consisted of blood, taken from a patient whose treatment included radiotherapy and nephrectomy. The source of these receptors is a woman between 70 and 85 years old with renal cell carcinoma.

This chain uses TRBV18 with TRBJ1-4; TRBD1 matches 8 bases. The CDR3 is 16 amino acids. Trimming took 1 base from V and 9 from J; bases not matched to a gene: 10. Germline lookup yields CDR1 KGHSH and CDR2 LQKENI. CDR3 nucleotide sequence: TGTGCCAGCTCACCACTTGGGCCAGGGGGCGGAAAAAAACTGTTTTTT. Translated, it gives CASSPLGPGGGKKLFF.

The chain joins TRBV9 to TRBJ2-7, with D maybe TRBD2 (7 bases). CDR3 length: 15 amino acids. The germline gives CDR1 SGDLS, CDR2 YYNGEE. Deletions cut 0 bases from V and 4 bases from J, with 14 bases between. CDR3 nucleotide sequence: TGTGCCAGCAGCGTAGGTCGGGGGGCTCTTTACGAGCAGTACTTC. Translation gives CASSVGRGALYEQYF.

The chain carries TRBV10-3 and TRBJ1-6, with TRBD1 matching over 8 bases. This CDR3 spans 15 amino acids. Looked up from germline, CDR1 is ENHRY and CDR2 is SYGVKD. After removal of 6 bases from V and 6 bases from J, the junction contained 7 bases not matched to a gene. The CDR3 loop reads CAIRGTGILNSPLHF. In DNA form, the CDR3 reads TGTGCCATCAGGGGGACAGGAATACTTAATTCACCCCTCCACTTT.

The table lists this clone with a few counts. The V gene is TRBV10-2, the J gene TRBJ1-5, with D perhaps matching TRBD1 (5 bases). Trimming took off 6 bases at V and 6 bases at J, with 12 bases between the two ends. There are 13 residues in the CDR3. Per germline, CDR1 WSHSY and CDR2 SAAADI. CDR3 amino acids: CASSARESQPQHF. The CDR3, as DNA: TGCGCCAGCAGCGCCAGGGAGAGTCAGCCCCAGCATTTT.

The chain joins TRBV29-1 to TRBJ2-5; either TRBD1 or TRBD2 may supply D (5 bases each). Trimming cost V 6 bases and J 0 bases, with 11 bases left between them. Germline CDR1 reads SQVTM; CDR2 reads ANQGSEA. This CDR3 spans 13 amino acids. This chain's CDR3 is CSVNRGYQETQYF. CDR3 coding DNA: TGCAGCGTGAACCGGGGCTACCAAGAGACCCAGTACTTC.

The rearrangement uses TRBV10-3 and TRBJ1-2; the match to TRBD1 covers 8 bases. Germline lookup yields CDR1 ENHRY and CDR2 SYGVKD. The CDR3 sequence is 13 residues long. J lost 8 bases, V lost 2 bases, and 4 bases had no gene match. The CDR3 region is CAISEGQGYGYTF. The CDR3 DNA sequence: TGTGCCATCAGTGAGGGACAGGGATACGGCTACACCTTC.

The chain carries TRBV5-4 and TRBJ1-1, with 12 bases identical to TRBD1. Per germline, CDR1 SGHNT and CDR2 YYREEE (reference sequence). V trimming: 0 bases; J trimming: 4 bases; junction bases outside the gene matches: 4. The CDR3 runs to 16 residues. The CDR3 region is CASSLALGQGATEAFF. The CDR3 DNA sequence: TGTGCCAGCAGCTTGGCTCTGGGACAGGGGGCCACTGAAGCTTTCTTT.

CDR3 sequence: CASSQESANTEAFF. The CDR3 nucleotides read TGTGCCAGCAGCCAAGAGTCAGCGAACACTGAAGCTTTCTTT. This rearrangement joins TRBV4-2 to TRBJ1-1, with no clear D. V lost 0 bases and J 1 base, leaving 6 bases between the germline ends. The CDR3 is made up of 14 amino acids. The germline CDR1 and CDR2 sequences are LGHNA and YNFKEQ.

V usage is TRBV19 and J usage is TRBJ2-2; no firm D call. This CDR3 region has 12 residues. The V gene's germline CDR1 is LNHDA and CDR2 SQIVND (reference sequence). Trimming took 5 bases from V and 3 from J, leaving 4 bases between them. The CDR3 region is CASSGYTGELFF. CDR3 nucleotides: TGTGCCAGTAGTGGTTACACCGGGGAGCTGTTTTTT.